Listed below are T cell receptor beta chains from one sample, sequenced in a study of T cell repertoires in cytomegalovirus infection. Which antigens these TCRs recognize remains unknown. From the reads, TCRdb called clonotypes with MiXCR, one entry per CDR3 protein. This table has around 300,000 distinct CDR3 sequences, 20% to 30% appearing once. The specimen was cultured PBMCs, collected from culture after CMV antigen stimulation. These receptor sequences come from a human donor in good health (CMV status not recorded). Some clones in this sample may be carry-over from other donors' samples. CDR3s include the opening cysteine and the closing phenylalanine or tryptophan. A D gene is named only where the DNA matches it firmly. Clone size, where shown, is once, few, many, or a class for clones that have expanded.

v_gene	j_gene	len	abundance	d_gene	CDR3nt	CDR3aa
TRBV19	TRBJ2-1	15	few	TRBD1	TGTGCCAGTACCTCGGGGACAGGGGAATACAATGAGCAGTTCTTC	CASTSGTGEYNEQFF
TRBV12-3/TRBV12-4	TRBJ2-3	15	NA	NA	TGTGCCAGCAGTCCTTCGACTAGACAAACAGATACGCAGTATTTT	CASSPSTRQTDTQYF
TRBV27	TRBJ2-1	18	NA	TRBD2	TGTGCCAGCAGTTTAAAGCTGGCGGGAGGGGTGTCCTACAATGAGCAGTTCTTC	CASSLKLAGGVSYNEQFF
TRBV11-2	TRBJ2-4	15	many	TRBD1	TGTGCCAGCAGCCTGGAAGGACAGGGGAGAAACATTCAGTACTTC	CASSLEGQGRNIQYF
TRBV4-2	TRBJ2-7	16	few	NA	TGTGCCAGCAGCCAAGAATTAGGGGCAGGGAGATACGAGCAGTACTTC	CASSQELGAGRYEQYF
TRBV6-5	TRBJ2-1	14	NA	NA	TGTGCCAGCATGCATCGTGGAGGGGGCTATGAGCAGTTCTTC	CASMHRGGGYEQFF
TRBV7-2	TRBJ2-2	15	many	NA	TGTGCCAGCAGCTTCGCATCCTTAAACACCGGGGAGCTGTTTTTT	CASSFASLNTGELFF
TRBV11-2	TRBJ2-1	16	NA	TRBD2	TGTGCCAGCAGACCAAGCGGACTAGCGGTGCGGAATGAGCAGTTCTTC	CASRPSGLAVRNEQFF
TRBV19	TRBJ1-6	13	NA	NA	TGTGCCAGTAGTTCGTCCAGGAATTCACCCCTCCACTTT	CASSSSRNSPLHF
TRBV14	TRBJ2-7	14	NA	NA	TGTGCCAGCAGCGCGCAGGGAATCGCTTCCGAGCAGTACTTC	CASSAQGIASEQYF
TRBV27	TRBJ2-2	12	NA	NA	TGTGCCAGCAAAAGGGAGGCCGGGGAGCTGTTTTTT	CASKREAGELFF
TRBV29-1	TRBJ2-1	14	NA	TRBD1	TGCAGCGTTCTACAGGGGGCGCGGGCTAGTGAGCAGTTCTTC	CSVLQGARASEQFF
TRBV7-2	TRBJ2-1	13	many	NA	TGTGCCAGCAGCTTCCCTACCTACAATGAGCAGTTCTTC	CASSFPTYNEQFF
TRBV4-1	TRBJ2-3	16	NA	TRBD1	TGCGCCAGCAGCCTACCGGGACAGGGGCCGGCAGATACGCAGTATTTT	CASSLPGQGPADTQYF
TRBV5-6	TRBJ1-2	19	few	TRBD1	TGTGCCAGCAGCCGTCTTACCGGGACAGGGGTCCTTATAGGTTATGGCTACACCTTC	CASSRLTGTGVLIGYGYTF
TRBV27	TRBJ2-3	16	NA	TRBD2	TGTGCCAGCAGTTCCCGACTAGCGGAGAGCACAGATACGCAGTATTTT	CASSSRLAESTDTQYF
TRBV7-2	TRBJ1-1	15	many	NA	TGTGCCAGCAGCTTATGGGAAGGGAGGAACACTGAAGCTTTCTTT	CASSLWEGRNTEAFF
TRBV7-2	TRBJ1-2	15	many	NA	TGTGCCAGCAGCTTAGATCCCGGGGGGCGCTGGGGCTACACCTTC	CASSLDPGGRWGYTF
TRBV20-1	TRBJ1-2	15	NA	TRBD1	TGCAGTGCTGGAACGACGGGACAGGGGGACTATGGCTACACCTTC	CSAGTTGQGDYGYTF
TRBV27	TRBJ2-7	14	NA	TRBD2	TGTGCCAGCAGTCTCTCTGGACTAGCTTCCGAGCAGTACTTC	CASSLSGLASEQYF
TRBV7-2	TRBJ2-3	14	many	TRBD2	TGTGCCAGCAGCTTAGGTAGCGGGAGGGATACGCAGTATTTT	CASSLGSGRDTQYF
TRBV7-2	TRBJ1-4	13	many	NA	TGTGCCAGCAGCTTATCCAGGGACGAAAAACTGTTTTTT	CASSLSRDEKLFF
TRBV12-3/TRBV12-4	TRBJ2-7	12	few	NA	TGTGCCAGCAGCTGGAGGGGGCGCGAGCAGTACTTC	CASSWRGREQYF
TRBV9	TRBJ2-3	17	NA	NA	TGTGCCAGCAGCGTGGGACTCTCAAAAACAACCACAGATACGCAGTATTTT	CASSVGLSKTTTDTQYF
TRBV12-3/TRBV12-4	TRBJ2-2	20	few	TRBD2	TGTGCCAGCAGTTTAATGGGTACACTAGCGGGAGGTGGGAACACCGGGGAGCTGTTTTTT	CASSLMGTLAGGGNTGELFF
TRBV12-3/TRBV12-4	TRBJ1-5	15	NA	NA	TGTGCCAGCAGTTTAGGAGGTACGGGGGGTCAGCCCCAGCATTTT	CASSLGGTGGQPQHF